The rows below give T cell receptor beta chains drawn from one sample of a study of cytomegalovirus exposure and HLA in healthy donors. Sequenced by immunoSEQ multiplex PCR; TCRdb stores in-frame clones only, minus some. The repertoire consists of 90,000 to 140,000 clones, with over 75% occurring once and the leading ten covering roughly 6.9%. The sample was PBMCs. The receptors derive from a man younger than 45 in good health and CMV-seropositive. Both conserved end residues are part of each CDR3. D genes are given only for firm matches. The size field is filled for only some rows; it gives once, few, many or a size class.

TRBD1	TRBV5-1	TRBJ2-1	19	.	TGCGCCAGCAGCTTGAAGGGACAGGGTGCCCTGCAGTCCTACAATGAGCAGTTCTTC	CASSLKGQGALQSYNEQFF
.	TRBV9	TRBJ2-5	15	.	TGTGCCAGCAGCGTCCAGTCGGGGATCCAAGAGACCCAGTACTTC	CASSVQSGIQETQYF
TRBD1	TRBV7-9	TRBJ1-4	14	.	TGTGCCAGCACCCGGACAGGGGAAAGGGAAAAACTGTTTTTT	CASTRTGEREKLFF
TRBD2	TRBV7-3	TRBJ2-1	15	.	TGTGCCAGCAGCCAACTAGCGGGGGGTCTTAATGAGCAGTTCTTC	CASSQLAGGLNEQFF
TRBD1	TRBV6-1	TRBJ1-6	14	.	TGTGCCAGCAGGATGGACAGGGTGAATTCACCCCTCCACTTT	CASRMDRVNSPLHF
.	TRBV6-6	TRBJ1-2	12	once	TGTGCCAGCTTGACACTCACTTATGGCTACACCTTC	CASLTLTYGYTF
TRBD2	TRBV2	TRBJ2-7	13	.	TGTGCCACGCAGCGGGGTCCCTCCTACGAGCAGTACTTC	CATQRGPSYEQYF
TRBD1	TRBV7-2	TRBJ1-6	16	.	TGTGCCAGCAGCCCGATAGACAGGGCGGATAATTCACCCCTCCACTTT	CASSPIDRADNSPLHF
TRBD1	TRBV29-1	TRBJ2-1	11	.	TGCAGCGTTTACAGGGGCAATGAGCAGTTCTTC	CSVYRGNEQFF
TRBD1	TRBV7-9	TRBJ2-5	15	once	TGTGCCAGCAGCAACCCAGGGGGCCCCGGGGAGACCCAGTACTTC	CASSNPGGPGETQYF
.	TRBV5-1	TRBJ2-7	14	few	TGCGCCAGCAGCTACAACAGGGACTCCTACGAGCAGTACTTC	CASSYNRDSYEQYF
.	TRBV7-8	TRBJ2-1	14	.	TGTGCCAGCAGCCCGCTCGGTACGTACAATGAGCAGTTCTTC	CASSPLGTYNEQFF
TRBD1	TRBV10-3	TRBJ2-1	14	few	TGTGCCATCAGCCCGGGACAGGGACGGAATGAGCAGTTCTTC	CAISPGQGRNEQFF
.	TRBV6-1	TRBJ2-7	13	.	TGTGCCAGCAGTGCGCAGGTCCCTATCGAGCAGTACTTC	CASSAQVPIEQYF
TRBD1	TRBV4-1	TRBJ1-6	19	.	TGCGCCAGCAGCCAAATACCTCTCCGGGACAGGCAACCATATTCACCCCTCCACTTT	CASSQIPLRDRQPYSPLHF
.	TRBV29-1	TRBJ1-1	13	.	TGCAGTACCTGGGGGGGGAGTATCACTGAAGCTTTCTTT	CSTWGGSITEAFF
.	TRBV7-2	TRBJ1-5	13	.	TGTGCCAGCAGCAGCCGCTACAATCAGCCCCAGCATTTT	CASSSRYNQPQHF
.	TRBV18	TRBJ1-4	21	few	TGTGCCAGTCCACGCGGGCCGGGGTCGGGGGGCCTTGGGGTTACTAATGAAAAACTGTTTTTT	CASPRGPGSGGLGVTNEKLFF
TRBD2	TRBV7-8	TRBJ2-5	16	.	TGTGCCAGCAGCTTAGCCGGGCGGGGGGCCCAAGAGACCCAGTACTTC	CASSLAGRGAQETQYF
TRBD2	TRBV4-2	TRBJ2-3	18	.	TGTGCCAGCAGCCAAGCCGGGCTAGCGGGGGGCTACACAGATACGCAGTATTTT	CASSQAGLAGGYTDTQYF
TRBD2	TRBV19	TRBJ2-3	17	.	TGTGCCAGTAGCTTCACTAGCGGGGGGGCTAGCACAGATACGCAGTATTTT	CASSFTSGGASTDTQYF
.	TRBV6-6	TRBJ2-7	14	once	TGTGCCAGCAGTACCCAGGGTACTAACTACGAGCAGTACTTC	CASSTQGTNYEQYF
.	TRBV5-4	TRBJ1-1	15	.	TGTGCCAGCAGCGACCCGGGGGGATGGAACACTGAAGCTTTCTTT	CASSDPGGWNTEAFF
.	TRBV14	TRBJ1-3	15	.	TGTGCCAGCAGCCAAGTCGGGATTTATGGAAACACCATATATTTT	CASSQVGIYGNTIYF
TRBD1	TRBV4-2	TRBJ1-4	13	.	TGTGCCAGCAGCCAAGGGACAGGGGAGAAACTGTTTTTT	CASSQGTGEKLFF
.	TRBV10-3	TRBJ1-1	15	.	TGTGCCATCAGTGAGCCATGGGACACCTTCACTGAAGCTTTCTTT	CAISEPWDTFTEAFF
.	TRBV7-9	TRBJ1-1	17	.	TGTGCCAGCAGCTTAGTTCGAGACAGCTACATGAACACTGAAGCTTTCTTT	CASSLVRDSYMNTEAFF
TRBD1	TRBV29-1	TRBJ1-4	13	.	TGCAGCGTTGTCCTGGACAGGGGGGGAAAACTGTTTTTT	CSVVLDRGGKLFF
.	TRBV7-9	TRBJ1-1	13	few	TGTGCCAGCAGCTCCCTAGTGGCCACTGAAGCTTTCTTT	CASSSLVATEAFF
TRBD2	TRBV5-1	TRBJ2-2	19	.	TGCGCCAGCAGCTTGACTAGCGGGGGGACGTTCGCGAACACCGGGGAGCTGTTTTTT	CASSLTSGGTFANTGELFF
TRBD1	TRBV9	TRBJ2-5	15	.	TGTGCCAGCAGCGTACAGACAGGGGGAATGGAGACCCAGTACTTC	CASSVQTGGMETQYF
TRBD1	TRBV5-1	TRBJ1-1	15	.	TGCGCCAGCAGCGTATCGACAGGGGGCCTCACTGAAGCTTTCTTT	CASSVSTGGLTEAFF
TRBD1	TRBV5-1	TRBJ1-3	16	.	TGCGCCAGCAGCCAAGGGACAGGGAGCTCTGGAAACACCATATATTTT	CASSQGTGSSGNTIYF
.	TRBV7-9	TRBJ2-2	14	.	TGTGCCAGCAGCTTGGACACCCTCACCGGGGAGCTGTTTTTT	CASSLDTLTGELFF
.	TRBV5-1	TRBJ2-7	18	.	TGCGCCAGCAGCTTTGGTCGATCGACAGGCCCCCCCCACTACGAGCAGTACTTC	CASSFGRSTGPPHYEQYF
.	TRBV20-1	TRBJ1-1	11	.	TGCAAAACAGGGTTCAACACTGAAGCTTTCTTT	CKTGFNTEAFF
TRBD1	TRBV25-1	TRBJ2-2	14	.	TGTGCCAGCACGACAGGGATATACACCGGGGAGCTATTTTTT	CASTTGIYTGELFF
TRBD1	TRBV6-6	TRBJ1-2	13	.	TGTGCCAGCAGCCTAGGGACAGGGAATGGCTACACCTTC	CASSLGTGNGYTF
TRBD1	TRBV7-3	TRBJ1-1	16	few	TGTGCCAGCAGCCCGCAGGGACAGGGCTTGGGGACTGAAGCTTTCTTT	CASSPQGQGLGTEAFF
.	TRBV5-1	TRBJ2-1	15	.	TGCGCCAGCAGCTTAGGGCAGGGGCCCTACAATGAGCAGTTCTTC	CASSLGQGPYNEQFF
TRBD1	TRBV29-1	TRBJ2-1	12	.	TGCAGCGTGGGACAGGTCAACAATGAGCAGTTCTTC	CSVGQVNNEQFF
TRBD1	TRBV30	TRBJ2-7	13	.	TGTGCCTGGAGCCTCGCCCCCCCAGGGGGGCAGTACTTC	CAWSLAPPGGQYF
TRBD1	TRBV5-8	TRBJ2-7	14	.	TGTGCCAGCAGCTTCACGGACAGGGCTTACGAGCAGTACTTC	CASSFTDRAYEQYF
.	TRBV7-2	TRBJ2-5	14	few	TGTGCCAGCTCCCGGGGGGCGCTGAAGGAGACCCAGTACTTC	CASSRGALKETQYF
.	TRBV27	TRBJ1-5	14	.	TGTGCCAGCAGTTTAGGGCAGGGTGACCAGCCCCAGCATTTT	CASSLGQGDQPQHF
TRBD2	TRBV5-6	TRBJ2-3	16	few	TGTGCCAGCAGCCGGGGGCTAGCGGGGAGTTCCGATACGCAGTATTTT	CASSRGLAGSSDTQYF